This TCR beta chain was observed in a study of blood T cell repertoires in COVID-19. The table came from immunoSEQ multiplex PCR; TCRdb's copy has only in-frame clones and leaves some out. The sample lists about 110,000 clones; 88% were seen once. The CDR3 extends over 14 amino acids. V was pared by 0 bases and J by 1 base, with 4 bases between. CDR1 and CDR2 (germline): SGHRS, YFSETQ. The V call is TRBV5-1, the J call TRBJ2-2; D is uncertain. Material for sequencing was peripheral blood. This clonotype originated in a woman aged 45-59 years with acute or convalescent COVID-19. CDR3 loop: CASSLAWNTGELFF. The CDR3 DNA is TGCGCCAGCAGCTTGGCGTGGAACACCGGGGAGCTGTTTTTT.